This T cell receptor (beta chain) was recorded in a study of OX40 agonist ivuxolimab in advanced cancers. Overall study context: Patients undergoing dose escalation presented with hepatocellular carcinoma, melanoma, renal cell or head and neck cancer. Past anti-PD-1, anti-PD-L1 or anti-CTLA-4 therapy was accepted, and 30% to 50% had received some.

Enrollment shut out patients with autoimmune disease history or systemic immunosuppression. The table came from immunoSEQ multiplex PCR; TCRdb's copy has only in-frame clones and leaves some out. This sample has around 43,000 clones; around nine tenths occur once, and the top ten carry about an eighth. The V gene lost 0 bases and the J gene lost 6 bases, with 19 bases spanning the gap. The CDR3 totals 18 residues. Germline CDR1 is SGHRS and CDR2 is YFSETQ. The origin of this receptor is an adult with an advanced solid tumor such as melanoma, head and neck, liver or kidney cancer. Here the sequenced sample was CD4+ or CD8+ T cells sorted from blood, taken in a trial of the OX40 agonist ivuxolimab. This chain joins TRBV5-1 and TRBJ1-6; D is undetermined. CDR3 region: CASSLDSRGSLVNSPLHF. CDR3 nucleotides: TGCGCCAGCAGCTTGGATAGTCGGGGAAGCCTAGTTAATTCACCCCTCCACTTT.